The 22 T cell receptor beta chains presented below share a single source sample, sequenced in a study of blood T cells in healthy people across ages. Primed by a sample-barcoded 5' primer and a J-beta primer mix, a second PCR proceeded for roughly 7 to 11 cycles. From the 5' RACE reads, TCRdb called clonotypes with MiXCR, one entry per CDR3 protein. This table holds roughly 1,700,000 distinct CDR3 sequences, 28% found once. The sample was blood. The receptors here all came from a woman in her twenties or thirties in good health.

The J gene is TRBJ2-5, the V gene TRBV7-2; perhaps TRBD1 as D (6 bases). Germline lookup yields CDR1 SGHTA and CDR2 FQGNSA. The CDR3 length is 16 residues. Trimming cost V 4 bases and J 5 bases, with 20 bases left between them. The CDR3 sequence: CASSSAKTGAGETQYF. The DNA of the CDR3 is TGTGCCAGCAGCTCAGCTAAGACAGGCGCCGGGGAGACCCAGTACTTC. Based on the CDR3 plus reference TRBV7-2 and TRBJ2-5, the full variable domain is GAGVSQSPSNKVTEKGKDVELRCDPISGHTALYWYRQSLGQGLEFLIYFQGNSAPDKSGLPSDRFSAERTGGSVSTLTIQRTQQEDSAVYLCASSSAKTGAGETQYFGPGTRLLVL.

In regard to this clonotype: This may arise from a read error, as a much more abundant clone is one base away. This rearrangement joins TRBV20-1 to TRBJ2-7; D possibly matches TRBD1 or TRBD2 (5 bases each). V lost 3 bases and J 3 bases, leaving 21 bases between the germline ends. CDR3 size: 16 residues. Germline loops: CDR1 DFQATT, CDR2 SNEGSKA (reference sequence). This CDR3 reads CSARDHRGRSLYEQYF. CDR3 in DNA: TGCAGTGCTAGGGACCACCGGGGCAGGAGCCTCTACGAGCAGTACTTC.

This CDR3 reads CASGPAPDLPLHF. In DNA form, the CDR3 reads TGTGCTAGTGGTCCAGCCCCGGACTTACCCCTCCACTTT. The rearrangement joins TRBV12-5 to TRBJ1-6; no reliable D call. The CDR3 runs to 13 residues. Germline V lookup: CDR1 LGHNT, CDR2 FRNRAP. Trimming took off 5 bases at V and 12 bases at J, with 14 bases between the two ends.

Of note for this clonotype: A read error is possible here, since a much larger clone lies one base away. The gene calls are TRBV7-2 and TRBJ2-3; tentatively, D is TRBD2 (6 bases). The CDR3 consists of 17 residues. Germline V lookup: CDR1 SGHTA, CDR2 FQGNSA. V lost 0 bases to trimming and J lost 10 bases, with 23 bases between them. CDR3 sequence: CASSLAALAPNGDAQYF. The CDR3 nucleotides are TGTGCCAGCAGCTTAGCGGCGCTAGCGCCCAATGGGGATGCGCAGTATTTT.

In the case of this clonotype: A much bigger clone sits one base away, suggesting this may be a read error. This chain uses TRBV9 with TRBJ2-7; D is perhaps TRBD1 (5 bases). The CDR3 has 17 amino acids. Trimming took off 0 bases at V and 7 bases at J, with 23 bases between the two ends. Germline V gives CDR1 SGDLS, CDR2 YYNGEE. CDR3 nucleotide sequence: TGTGCCAGCAGCGTAGTAGGGGTATCCCCCTCTCGCAATGAGCAGTACTTC. The encoded protein is CASSVVGVSPSRNEQYF.

The sample holds a few counts of this clonotype. The chain joins TRBV11-2 to TRBJ2-5, with D uncertain. Germline V gene sequence: CDR1 SGHAT, CDR2 FQNNGV. The germline V and J ends were trimmed by 9 bases and 2 bases, with 13 bases remaining between them. CDR3 length equals 13 residues. The CDR3 region has the DNA TGTGCCAGTAATCAACAGATACAAGAGACCCAGTACTTC. Amino acid sequence: CASNQQIQETQYF.

This chain uses TRBV20-1 with TRBJ2-1; TRBD2 matches 14 bases. With 3 bases clipped from V and 10 bases from J, the junction kept 5 bases outside the gene matches. The CDR3 contains 14 residues. Germline CDR1 DFQATT, CDR2 SNEGSKA (reference sequence). The CDR3 loop reads CSARTSGRAWEQFF. As DNA, the CDR3 is TGCAGTGCTAGGACTAGCGGGAGGGCATGGGAGCAGTTCTTC.

This chain uses TRBV7-6 with TRBJ2-7; 9 bases are shared with TRBD1. The CDR3 runs to 16 residues. The germline gives CDR1 SGHVS, CDR2 FNYEAQ. V shed 1 base, J shed 5 bases, and the junction held 9 bases outside the gene matches. CDR3 nucleotide sequence: TGTGCCAGCAGCTTAGGGGGGACAGGGACTTCCGACGAGCAGTACTTC. It yields the protein CASSLGGTGTSDEQYF.

The rearrangement uses TRBV12-3 or TRBV12-4 and TRBJ1-2; D might be TRBD1 (5 bases). Trimming shortened V by 8 bases and J by 8 bases, and 18 bases separated the two germline ends. CDR3 length equals 13 residues. The CDR3 spells CASANGGRGGYTF. CDR3 nucleotide sequence: TGTGCCAGCGCCAACGGGGGACGGGGCGGCTACACCTTC.

This chain uses TRBV3-1 with TRBJ1-1; D remains unclear. The CDR3 loop spans 12 amino acids. From germline, CDR1 is LGHDT and CDR2 YNNKEL (reference sequence). V was cut by 1 base and J by 6 bases, with 6 bases left in between. CDR3 DNA sequence: TGTGCCAGCAGCCAAGCGTTCGCTGAAGCTTTCTTT. Translated, it gives CASSQAFAEAFF.

V gene TRBV20-1 combines with J gene TRBJ2-3; 10 bases map to TRBD2. There are 14 residues in the CDR3. The germline V gene encodes CDR1 DFQATT and CDR2 SNEGSKA (reference sequence). J was trimmed by 2 bases and V by 6 bases; bases with no gene match: 5. The CDR3 here is CSALAGGYTDTQYF. The CDR3 DNA reads as TGCAGTGCCTTAGCGGGAGGCTACACAGATACGCAGTATTTT.

The chain is built from TRBV7-3 and TRBJ2-2, with 10 positions matching TRBD2. This CDR3 has 15 amino acids. The V gene's germline CDR1 is SGHTA and CDR2 FQGTGA. The ends lost 3 bases at V and 6 bases at J; junction bases unmatched: 4. The DNA for the CDR3 is TGTGCCAGCAGCTTTCTAAGCGGGGGGGCCGGGGAGCTGTTTTTT. It yields the protein CASSFLSGGAGELFF.

This clonotype was seen more than once but under ten times. The V and J genes are TRBV30 and TRBJ1-5; the D is unclear. Trimming pared 8 bases from V and 1 base from J, leaving 12 bases between. In germline, CDR1 is GTSNPN, CDR2 SVGIG (reference sequence). The CDR3 has 13 amino acids. The CDR3 bases are TGTGCCGGTTCTAACGGGAGCAATCAGCCCCAGCATTTT. This codes for CAGSNGSNQPQHF.

The CDR3 nucleotides are TGCAGTGCTAGAGAACCCTTGACTAGCGGGAGTTACGAGCAGTACTTC. Translated: CSAREPLTSGSYEQYF. The chain joins TRBV20-1 to TRBJ2-7, with 12 bases identical to TRBD2. The CDR3 runs 16 residues. Looked up from germline, CDR1 is DFQATT and CDR2 is SNEGSKA (reference sequence). V shed 0 bases, J shed 4 bases, and the junction held 7 bases outside the gene matches.

This clonotype turned up a few times. V gene TRBV30 combines with J gene TRBJ2-7, with D unclear. Germline CDR1 is GTSNPN and CDR2 is SVGIG (reference sequence). V shed 0 bases and J shed 5 bases, with 11 bases lying between them. The CDR3 spans 13 residues. CDR3 in DNA: TGTGCCTGGAGTGTCTTAGGTAGAGACGAGCAGTACTTC. Translating gives CAWSVLGRDEQYF.

The chain's CDR3 is CASSERSSGANVLTF. DNA for the CDR3: TGTGCCAGCAGCGAACGTAGCTCTGGGGCCAACGTCCTGACTTTC. The chain joins TRBV5-5 to TRBJ2-6, with D uncertain. Trimming took off 4 bases at V and 0 bases at J, with 8 bases between the two ends. Germline lookup yields CDR1 SGHKS and CDR2 YYEKEE (reference sequence). The CDR3 runs to 15 residues.

Written as DNA, the CDR3 is TGTGCCAGCAGCAAAGAGGAGGCGGCATACTACGAGCAGTTCTTC. This translates into CASSKEEAAYYEQFF. The rearrangement uses TRBV21-1 and TRBJ2-1; no DNA check was done on the table's D call, TRBD1. TRBV21-1 has pseudogene status. The CDR3 runs 15 residues.

This rearrangement joins TRBV7-2 to TRBJ2-4; D is ambiguous. This CDR3 has 15 residues. Germline assignment: CDR1 SGHTA and CDR2 FQGNSA. Trimming removed 5 bases at V and 0 bases at J, with 11 bases between. The CDR3 loop reads CASSLSQLAKNIQYF. DNA of the CDR3: TGTGCCAGCAGCCTCAGCCAACTAGCCAAAAACATTCAGTACTTC.

This clonotype came up many times. Just one base apart from a much larger clone, this may be a read error. The CDR3 here is CASGRDFGSGTQYF. DNA of the CDR3: TGTGCCAGCGGCAGAGACTTTGGCAGTGGTACGCAGTATTTT. The J gene is TRBJ2-3, the V gene TRBV7-2; D gene uncertain. The ends were cut back, 8 bases at V and 8 bases at J, with 20 bases in the middle. This CDR3 contains 14 residues. Germline-derived CDR1 and CDR2 are SGHTA and FQGNSA.

The J gene is TRBJ1-6, the V gene TRBV6-5; 10 bases line up with TRBD1. This CDR3 region has 16 residues. Germline CDR1 is MNHEY and CDR2 is SVGAGI. With 7 bases clipped from V and 4 bases from J, the junction kept 7 bases outside the gene matches. CDR3 region: CASKRDRGLYNSPLHF. The CDR3, as DNA: TGTGCCAGCAAAAGGGACAGGGGTCTGTATAATTCACCCCTCCACTTT.

The V gene is TRBV15, the J gene TRBJ2-1; 12 positions match TRBD2. V lost 1 base and J lost 9; bases outside the gene matches: 4. Per germline, CDR1 LNHNV and CDR2 YYDKDF (reference sequence). The CDR3 sequence is 15 residues long. Here the CDR3 reads CATSRASGGAPEQFF. In nucleotides, the CDR3 is TGTGCCACCAGCAGAGCTAGCGGGGGGGCCCCTGAGCAGTTCTTC.

The table lists this clonotype with many counts. V usage is TRBV20-1 and J usage is TRBJ2-5; D unclear. Germline V gene lookup returns CDR1 DFQATT and CDR2 SNEGSKA (reference sequence). This CDR3 is 13 amino acids long. The V and J ends lost 3 bases and 3 bases respectively, with 11 bases between them. This CDR3 reads CSASKQIKETQYF. The CDR3 bases are TGCAGTGCTAGCAAGCAGATAAAAGAGACCCAGTACTTC.